The clone carrying this T cell receptor (beta chain) was detected only a few times. The antigen is unknown. The data were obtained in a study of identical twins. Study results and limitations: Excess sharing between twins was weaker in beta out-of-frame sequences.

One entry per CDR3 protein, called by TCRdb with MiXCR from the 5' RACE reads. The table lists 700,000 or so distinct CDR3 sequences, 21% of them singletons. The CDR3 runs to 14 residues. Germline CDR1 is MNHEY and CDR2 is SMNVEV (reference sequence). V lost 8 bases to trimming and J lost 4 bases, with 16 bases between them. These data were also filed under a second study, of T cells expressing NK-cell markers. That study reports: Beta-chain profiling covered CD3+CD56+NKG2C+, CD3+CD56+NKG2C- and CD3+CD56-NKG2C+ sorted subsets. A few donors' CD3+CD56-NKG2C+ cells were dominated by the same clonotypes.

This sequence joins TRBV27 and TRBJ2-3; no firm D call. The TCR originated in a woman in her late teens or twenties in good health. The sequenced sample consisted of PBMCs. Here the CDR3 reads CASGPQGMADTQYF. The CDR3 region has the DNA TGTGCCAGCGGACCTCAAGGGATGGCAGATACGCAGTATTTT.